A single TCR beta chain is shown here with its context. Its antigen is still unknown. Participants comprised healthy donors of bone marrow. A multiplex PCR was run with 60 Vbeta primers and 13 Jbeta primers. TCRdb's copy holds only in-frame clones and misses some; the assay was immunoSEQ multiplex PCR. The sample holds over 110,000 clones, around 80% seen once. The CDR3 covers 15 residues. Trimming pared 3 bases from V and 1 base from J, leaving 12 bases between. CDR1 LNHDA and CDR2 SQIVND come from the germline V gene (reference sequence). The entry originates in a study of cytomegalovirus exposure and HLA in healthy donors. Study outcomes and limitations: What a later analysis reportedly showed was that an Asian-associated ancestry cluster had fewer N-insertions than the approximately 670-donor mean.

This receptor was identified in a man aged 35 to 55 in good health and CMV-seronegative. The rearrangement links TRBV19 to TRBJ1-1, with a tentative D call TRBD1 (5 bases). The sample was PBMCs. The CDR3, as DNA: TGTGCCAGTAGTATCTCGGACATCGCGAACACTGAAGCTTTCTTT. It is translated as CASSISDIANTEAFF.